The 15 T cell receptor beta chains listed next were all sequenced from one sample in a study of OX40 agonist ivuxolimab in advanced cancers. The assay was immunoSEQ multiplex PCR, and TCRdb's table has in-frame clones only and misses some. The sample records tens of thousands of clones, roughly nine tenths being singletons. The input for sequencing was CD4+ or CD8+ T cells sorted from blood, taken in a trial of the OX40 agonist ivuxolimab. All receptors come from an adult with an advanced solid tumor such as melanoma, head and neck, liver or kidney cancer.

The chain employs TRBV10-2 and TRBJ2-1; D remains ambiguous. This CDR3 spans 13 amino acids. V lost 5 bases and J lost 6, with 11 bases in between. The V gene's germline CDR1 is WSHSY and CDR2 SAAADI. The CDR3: CASSNGPSNEQFF. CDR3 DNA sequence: TGCGCCAGCAGTAACGGACCCTCCAATGAGCAGTTCTTC.

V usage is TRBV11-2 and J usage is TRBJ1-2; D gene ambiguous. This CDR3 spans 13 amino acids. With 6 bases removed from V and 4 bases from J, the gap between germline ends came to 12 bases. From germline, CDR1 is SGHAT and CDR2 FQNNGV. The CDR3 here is CASSRGVFYGYTF. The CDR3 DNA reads TGTGCCAGCAGTCGGGGAGTTTTCTATGGCTACACCTTC.

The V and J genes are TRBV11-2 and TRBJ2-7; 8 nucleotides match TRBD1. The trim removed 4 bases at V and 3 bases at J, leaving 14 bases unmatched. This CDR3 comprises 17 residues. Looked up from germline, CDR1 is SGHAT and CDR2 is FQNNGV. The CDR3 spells CASSSTKSTGGNYEQYF. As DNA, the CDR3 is TGTGCCAGCAGCTCGACAAAATCCACAGGGGGGAACTACGAGCAGTACTTC.

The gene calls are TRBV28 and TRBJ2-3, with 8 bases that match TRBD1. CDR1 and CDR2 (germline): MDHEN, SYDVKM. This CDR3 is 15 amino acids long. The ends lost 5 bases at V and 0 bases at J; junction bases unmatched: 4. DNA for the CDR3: TGTGCCAGCAGTCCAGGGGGCAGCAGCACAGATACGCAGTATTTT. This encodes CASSPGGSSTDTQYF.

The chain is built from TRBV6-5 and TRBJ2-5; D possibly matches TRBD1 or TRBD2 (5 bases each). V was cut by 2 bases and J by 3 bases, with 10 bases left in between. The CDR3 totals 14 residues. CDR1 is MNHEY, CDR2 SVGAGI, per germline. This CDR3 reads CASSYPGAEETQYF. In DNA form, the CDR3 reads TGTGCCAGCAGTTACCCCGGGGCAGAAGAGACCCAGTACTTC.

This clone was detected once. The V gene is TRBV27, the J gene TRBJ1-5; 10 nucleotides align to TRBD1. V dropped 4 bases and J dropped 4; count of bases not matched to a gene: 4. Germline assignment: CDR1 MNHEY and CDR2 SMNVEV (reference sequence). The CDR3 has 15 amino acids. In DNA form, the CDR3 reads TGTGCCAGCAGTTCCGGACAGGGGGGAAATCAGCCCCAGCATTTT. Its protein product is CASSSGQGGNQPQHF.

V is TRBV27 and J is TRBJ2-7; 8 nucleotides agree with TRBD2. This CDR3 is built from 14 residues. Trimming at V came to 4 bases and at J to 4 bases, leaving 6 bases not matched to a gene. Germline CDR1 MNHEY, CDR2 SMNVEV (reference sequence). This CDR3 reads CASSSAPGGYEQYF. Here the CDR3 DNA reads TGTGCCAGCAGTTCGGCTCCGGGAGGGTACGAGCAGTACTTC.

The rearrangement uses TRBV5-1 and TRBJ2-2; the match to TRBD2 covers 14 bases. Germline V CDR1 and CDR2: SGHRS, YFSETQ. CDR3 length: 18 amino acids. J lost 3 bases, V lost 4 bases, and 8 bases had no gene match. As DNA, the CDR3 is TGCGCCAGCAGCGGCGGGACTAGCGGGAGTATATACACCGGGGAGCTGTTTTTT. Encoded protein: CASSGGTSGSIYTGELFF.

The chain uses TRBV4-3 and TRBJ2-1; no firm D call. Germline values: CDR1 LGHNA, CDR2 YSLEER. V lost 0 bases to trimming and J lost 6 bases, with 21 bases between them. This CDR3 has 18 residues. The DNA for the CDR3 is TGCGCCAGCAGCCAAGATACGGCGGCGGCCCTCATTCTCAATGAGCAGTTCTTC. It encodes CASSQDTAAALILNEQFF.

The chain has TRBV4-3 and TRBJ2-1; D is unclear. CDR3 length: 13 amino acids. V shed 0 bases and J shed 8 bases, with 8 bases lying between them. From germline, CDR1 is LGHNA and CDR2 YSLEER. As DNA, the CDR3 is TGCGCCAGCAGCCAAGATTCGGACGATGAGCAGTTCTTC. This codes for CASSQDSDDEQFF.

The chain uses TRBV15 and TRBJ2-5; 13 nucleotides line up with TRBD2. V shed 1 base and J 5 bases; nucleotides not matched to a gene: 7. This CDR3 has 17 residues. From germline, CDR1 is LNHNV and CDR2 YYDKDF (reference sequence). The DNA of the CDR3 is TGTGCCACCAGCAGAGCCGGACTAGCGGGAGTACGGGAGACCCAGTACTTC. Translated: CATSRAGLAGVRETQYF. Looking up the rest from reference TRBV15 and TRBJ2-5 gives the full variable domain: DAMVIQNPRYQVTQFGKPVTLSCSQTLNHNVMYWYQQKSSQAPKLLFHYYDKDFNNEADTPDNFQSRRPNTSFCFLDIRSPGLGDTAMYLCATSRAGLAGVRETQYFGPGTRLLVL.

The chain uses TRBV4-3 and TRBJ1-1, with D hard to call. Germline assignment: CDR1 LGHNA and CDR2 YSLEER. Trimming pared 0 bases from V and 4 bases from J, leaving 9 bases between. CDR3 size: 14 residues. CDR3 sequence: CASSQEENPTEAFF. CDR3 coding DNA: TGCGCCAGCAGCCAAGAAGAGAATCCCACTGAAGCTTTCTTT.

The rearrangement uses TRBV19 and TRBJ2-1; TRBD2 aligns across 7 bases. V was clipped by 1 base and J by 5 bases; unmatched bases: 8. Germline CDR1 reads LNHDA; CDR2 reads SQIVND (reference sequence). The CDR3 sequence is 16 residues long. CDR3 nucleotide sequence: TGTGCCAGTAGTATAGCTGAGCGGGGCTTGAACAATGAGCAGTTCTTC. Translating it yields CASSIAERGLNNEQFF.

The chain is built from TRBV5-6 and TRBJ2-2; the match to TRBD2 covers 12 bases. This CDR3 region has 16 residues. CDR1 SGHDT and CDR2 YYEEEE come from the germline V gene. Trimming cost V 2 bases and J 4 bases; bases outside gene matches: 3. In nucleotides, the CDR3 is TGTGCCAGCAGCTTACAGGGACTAGCGGGCACCGGGGAGCTGTTTTTT. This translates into CASSLQGLAGTGELFF. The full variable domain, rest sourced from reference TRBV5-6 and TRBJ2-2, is DAGVTQSPTHLIKTRGQQVTLRCSPKSGHDTVSWYQQALGQGPQFIFQYYEEEERQRGNFPDRFSGHQFPNYSSELNVNALLLGDSALYLCASSLQGLAGTGELFFGEGSRLTVL.

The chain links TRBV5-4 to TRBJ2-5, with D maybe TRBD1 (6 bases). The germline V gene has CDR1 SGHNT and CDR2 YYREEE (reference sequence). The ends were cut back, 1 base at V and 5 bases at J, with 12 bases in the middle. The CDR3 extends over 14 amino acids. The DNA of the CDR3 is TGTGCCAGCAGCTTGCAGGGGATGGATGAGACCCAGTACTTC. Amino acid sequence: CASSLQGMDETQYF.